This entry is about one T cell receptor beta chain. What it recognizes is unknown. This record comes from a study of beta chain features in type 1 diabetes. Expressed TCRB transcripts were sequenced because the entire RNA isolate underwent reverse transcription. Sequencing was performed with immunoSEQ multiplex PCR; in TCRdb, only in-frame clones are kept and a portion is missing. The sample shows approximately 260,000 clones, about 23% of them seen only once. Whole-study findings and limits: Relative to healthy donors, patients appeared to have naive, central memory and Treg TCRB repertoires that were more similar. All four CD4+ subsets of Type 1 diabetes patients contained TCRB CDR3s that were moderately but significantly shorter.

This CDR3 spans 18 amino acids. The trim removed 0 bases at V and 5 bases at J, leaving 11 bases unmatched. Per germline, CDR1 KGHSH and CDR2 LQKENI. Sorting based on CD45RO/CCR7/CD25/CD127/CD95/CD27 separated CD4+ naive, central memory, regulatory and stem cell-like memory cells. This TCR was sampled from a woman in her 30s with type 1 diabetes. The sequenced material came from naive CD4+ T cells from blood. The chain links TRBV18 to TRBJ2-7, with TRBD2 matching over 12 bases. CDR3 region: CASSPPGLAGGPSHEQYF. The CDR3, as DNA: TGTGCCAGCTCACCACCGGGGCTAGCGGGAGGGCCTTCCCACGAGCAGTACTTC. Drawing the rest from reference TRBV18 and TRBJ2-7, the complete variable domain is NAGVMQNPRHLVRRRGQEARLRCSPMKGHSHVYWYRQLPEEGLKFMVYLQKENIIDESGMPKERFSAEFPKEGPSILRIQQVVRGDSAAYFCASSPPGLAGGPSHEQYFGPGTRLTVT.